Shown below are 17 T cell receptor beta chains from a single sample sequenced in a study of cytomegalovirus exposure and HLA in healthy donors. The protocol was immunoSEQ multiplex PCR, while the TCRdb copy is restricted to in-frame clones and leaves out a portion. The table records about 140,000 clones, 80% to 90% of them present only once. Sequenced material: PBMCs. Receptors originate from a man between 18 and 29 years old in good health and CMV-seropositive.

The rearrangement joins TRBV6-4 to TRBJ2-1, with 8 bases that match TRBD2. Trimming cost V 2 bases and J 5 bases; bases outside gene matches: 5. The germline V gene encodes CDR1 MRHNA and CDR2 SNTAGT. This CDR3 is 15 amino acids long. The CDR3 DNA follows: TGTGCCAGCAGTGACACAGCGGGAGCACACAATGAGCAGTTCTTC. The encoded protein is CASSDTAGAHNEQFF.

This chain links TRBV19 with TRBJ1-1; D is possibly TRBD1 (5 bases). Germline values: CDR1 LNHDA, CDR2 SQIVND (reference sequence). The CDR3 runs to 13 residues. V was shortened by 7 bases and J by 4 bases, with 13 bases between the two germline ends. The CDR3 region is CASNRDSGTEAFF. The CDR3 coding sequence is TGTGCCAGTAATCGGGACTCGGGCACTGAAGCTTTCTTT.

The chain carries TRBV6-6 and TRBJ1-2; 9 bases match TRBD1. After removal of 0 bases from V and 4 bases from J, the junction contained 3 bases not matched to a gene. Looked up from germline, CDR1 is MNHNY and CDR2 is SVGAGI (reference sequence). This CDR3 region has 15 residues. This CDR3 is CASSYSGQGFYGYTF. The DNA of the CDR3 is TGTGCCAGCAGTTACTCGGGACAGGGCTTCTATGGCTACACCTTC.

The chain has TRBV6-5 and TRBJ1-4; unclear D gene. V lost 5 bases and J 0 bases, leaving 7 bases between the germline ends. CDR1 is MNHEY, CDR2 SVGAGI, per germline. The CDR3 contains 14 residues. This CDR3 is CASSIVATNEKLFF. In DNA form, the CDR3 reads TGTGCCAGCAGTATAGTTGCAACTAATGAAAAACTGTTTTTT.

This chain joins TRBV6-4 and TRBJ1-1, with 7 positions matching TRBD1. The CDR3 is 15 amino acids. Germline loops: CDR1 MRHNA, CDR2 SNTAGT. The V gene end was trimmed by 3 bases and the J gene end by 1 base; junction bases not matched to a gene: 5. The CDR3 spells CASSESWTGNTEAFF. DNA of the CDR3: TGTGCCAGCAGTGAGTCCTGGACAGGGAACACTGAAGCTTTCTTT.

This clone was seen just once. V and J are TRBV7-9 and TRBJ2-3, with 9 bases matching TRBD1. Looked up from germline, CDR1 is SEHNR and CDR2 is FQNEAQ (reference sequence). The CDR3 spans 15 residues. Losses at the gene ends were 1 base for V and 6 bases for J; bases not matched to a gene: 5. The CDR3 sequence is CASSLGTGATDTQYF. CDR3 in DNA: TGTGCCAGCAGCTTAGGGACAGGGGCAACGGATACGCAGTATTTT.

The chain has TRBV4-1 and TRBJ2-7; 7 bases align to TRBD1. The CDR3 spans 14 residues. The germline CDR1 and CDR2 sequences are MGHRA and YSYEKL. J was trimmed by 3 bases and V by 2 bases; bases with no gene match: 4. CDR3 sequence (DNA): TGCGCCAGCAGCCAAACCGGGACAGTCTACGAGCAGTACTTC. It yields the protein CASSQTGTVYEQYF.

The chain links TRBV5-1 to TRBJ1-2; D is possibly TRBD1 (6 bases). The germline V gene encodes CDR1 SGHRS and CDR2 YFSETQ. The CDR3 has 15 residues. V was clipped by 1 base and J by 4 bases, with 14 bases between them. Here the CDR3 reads CASSLSGGLLYGYTF. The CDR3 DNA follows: TGCGCCAGCAGCTTGTCCGGGGGGCTTCTCTATGGCTACACCTTC.

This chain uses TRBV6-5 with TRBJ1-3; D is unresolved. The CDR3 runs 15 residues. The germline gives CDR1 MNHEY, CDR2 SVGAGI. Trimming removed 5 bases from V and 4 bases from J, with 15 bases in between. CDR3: CASSQGYGGGNTIYF. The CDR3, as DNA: TGTGCCAGCAGTCAAGGTTACGGCGGCGGAAACACCATATATTTT.

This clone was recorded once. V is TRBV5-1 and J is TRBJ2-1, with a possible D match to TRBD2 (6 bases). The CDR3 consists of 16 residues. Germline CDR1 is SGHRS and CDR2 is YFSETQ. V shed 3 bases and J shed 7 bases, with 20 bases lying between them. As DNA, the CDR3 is TGCGCCAGCAGCTCGATTCCTGGGCGGGGAACTAATGAGCAGTTCTTC. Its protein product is CASSSIPGRGTNEQFF.

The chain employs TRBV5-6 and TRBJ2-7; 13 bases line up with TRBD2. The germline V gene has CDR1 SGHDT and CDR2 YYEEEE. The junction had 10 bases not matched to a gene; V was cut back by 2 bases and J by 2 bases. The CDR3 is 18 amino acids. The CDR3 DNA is TGTGCCAGCAGCTTACCGGGACTAGCGGGGAACAGGGCCTACGAGCAGTACTTC. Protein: CASSLPGLAGNRAYEQYF.

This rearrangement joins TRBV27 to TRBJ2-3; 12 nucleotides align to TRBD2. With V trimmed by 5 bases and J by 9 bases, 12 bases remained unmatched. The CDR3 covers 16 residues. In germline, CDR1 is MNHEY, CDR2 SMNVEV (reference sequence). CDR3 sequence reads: CASSLTSGGGSGTQYF. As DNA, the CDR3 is TGTGCCAGCAGTCTGACTAGCGGGGGAGGTTCAGGAACGCAGTATTTT.

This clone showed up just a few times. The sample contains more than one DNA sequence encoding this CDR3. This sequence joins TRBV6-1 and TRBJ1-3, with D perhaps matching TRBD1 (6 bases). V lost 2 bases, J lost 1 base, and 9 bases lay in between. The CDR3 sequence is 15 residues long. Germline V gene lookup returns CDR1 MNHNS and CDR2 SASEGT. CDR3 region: CASSEFTGSGNTIYF. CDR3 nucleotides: TGTGCCAGCAGTGAATTCACAGGGTCTGGAAACACCATATATTTT.

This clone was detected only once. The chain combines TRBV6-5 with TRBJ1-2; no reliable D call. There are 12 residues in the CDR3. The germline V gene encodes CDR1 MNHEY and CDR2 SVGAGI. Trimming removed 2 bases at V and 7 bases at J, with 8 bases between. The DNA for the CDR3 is TGTGCCAGCAGTTACGATCAGGCTGGCTACACCTTC. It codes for CASSYDQAGYTF.

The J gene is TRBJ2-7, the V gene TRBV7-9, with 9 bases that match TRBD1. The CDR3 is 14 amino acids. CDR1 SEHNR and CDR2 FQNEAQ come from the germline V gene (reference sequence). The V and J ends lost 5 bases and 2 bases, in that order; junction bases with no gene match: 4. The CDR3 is CASSPGTGTYEQYF. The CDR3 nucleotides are TGTGCCAGCAGCCCCGGGACAGGGACCTACGAGCAGTACTTC.

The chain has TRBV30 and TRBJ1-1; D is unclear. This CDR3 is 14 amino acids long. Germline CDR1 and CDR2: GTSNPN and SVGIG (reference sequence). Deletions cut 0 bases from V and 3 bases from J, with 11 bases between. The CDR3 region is CAWSVLSRDTEAFF. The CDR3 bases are TGTGCCTGGAGTGTGTTGAGCCGGGACACTGAAGCTTTCTTT.

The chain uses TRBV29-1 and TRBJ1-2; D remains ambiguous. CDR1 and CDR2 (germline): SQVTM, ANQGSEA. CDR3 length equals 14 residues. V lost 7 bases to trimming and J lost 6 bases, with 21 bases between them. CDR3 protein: CSGKEAGGENGYTF. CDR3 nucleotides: TGCAGCGGCAAAGAGGCAGGCGGGGAAAATGGCTACACCTTC.